This is a list of T cell receptor beta chains from one sample in a study of OX40 agonist ivuxolimab in advanced cancers. Measured with immunoSEQ multiplex PCR; TCRdb has only the in-frame clones, and not every one. The table records approximately 81,000 clones, around nine tenths of them present only once. Material: CD4+ or CD8+ T cells sorted from blood, obtained in a trial of the OX40 agonist ivuxolimab. These receptors were taken from an adult with an advanced solid tumor such as melanoma, head and neck, liver or kidney cancer. Each CDR3 is given with its conserved first and last residue. A D gene is named only where the DNA matches it firmly. Clone sizes are given selectively: once, few, many, or a class where the clone is expanded.

v_gene	j_gene	d_gene	abundance	CDR3nt	CDR3aa
TRBV5-8	TRBJ2-3	NA	few	TGTGCCAGCAGCTCGGGTAGAATGGGAAGGATTTCAGATACGCAGTATTTT	CASSSGRMGRISDTQYF
TRBV7-2	TRBJ2-7	TRBD1	few	TGTGCCAGCAGCCCCGAACAGGGGTACGAGCAGTACTTC	CASSPEQGYEQYF
TRBV5-1	TRBJ1-1	NA	NA	TGCGCCAGCAGCTTCGGGGAATGGAACACTGAAGCTTTCTTT	CASSFGEWNTEAFF
TRBV28	TRBJ1-2	NA	once	TGTGCCAGCAGTTTGGGCCAAAGGGGCTATGGCTACACCTTC	CASSLGQRGYGYTF
TRBV5-3	TRBJ2-7	NA	NA	TGTGCCAGAATGAGGGGGGAACGGTACGAGCAGTACTTC	CARMRGERYEQYF
TRBV9	TRBJ2-7	NA	NA	TGTGCCAGCAGCGCCAGGTTCTACGAGCAGTACTTC	CASSARFYEQYF
TRBV5-1	TRBJ2-5	TRBD1	NA	TGCGCCAGCAGCAACGGACAGGGGGGAGAGACCCAGTACTTC	CASSNGQGGETQYF
TRBV25-1	TRBJ1-2	NA	once	TGTGCCAGCAGCGAGGGGACACCTTATGGCTACACCTTC	CASSEGTPYGYTF
TRBV7-2	TRBJ1-5	TRBD1	NA	TGTGCCAGCAGCTTAGGAAGGGGGCATCAGCCCCAGCATTTT	CASSLGRGHQPQHF
TRBV5-1	TRBJ2-4	TRBD2	NA	TGCGCCAGCAGCTTGGCCTCTACTTCCGGGGGGACCAAAAACATTCAGTACTTC	CASSLASTSGGTKNIQYF
TRBV21-1	TRBJ2-7	NA	once	TGTGCCAGCAGCAAAGGGGGGAGGACATTTCCCTACGAGCAGTACTTC	CASSKGGRTFPYEQYF
TRBV18	TRBJ2-7	NA	NA	TGTGCCAGCTCACCACCCGGGGATCCCTACGAGCAGTACTTC	CASSPPGDPYEQYF
TRBV9	TRBJ1-2	TRBD1	once	TGTGCCAGCAGCGCAGCGACAGGGGGTGGCTACACCTTC	CASSAATGGGYTF
TRBV7-3	TRBJ2-2	NA	NA	TGTGCCAGCAGCCCGCTAGCAGGCACCGGGGAGCTGTTTTTT	CASSPLAGTGELFF